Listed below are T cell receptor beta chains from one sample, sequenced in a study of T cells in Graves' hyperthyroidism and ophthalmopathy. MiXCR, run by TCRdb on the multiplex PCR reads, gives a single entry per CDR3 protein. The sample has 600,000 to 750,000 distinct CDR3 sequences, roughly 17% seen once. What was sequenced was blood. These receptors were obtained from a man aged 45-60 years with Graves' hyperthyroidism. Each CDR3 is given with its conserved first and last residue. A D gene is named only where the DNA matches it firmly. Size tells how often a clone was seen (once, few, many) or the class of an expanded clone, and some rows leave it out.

cdr3_aa: CASSQGLNKYQETQYF; cdr3_nt: TGTGCCAGCAGCCAAGGGCTTAACAAATACCAAGAGACCCAGTACTTC; clone_size: .; v_call: TRBV3-1; j_call: TRBJ2-5; d_call: .
cdr3_aa: CASTRGLAGEGELFF; cdr3_nt: TGTGCCAGTACCAGAGGACTAGCGGGAGAGGGGGAGCTGTTTTTT; clone_size: few; v_call: TRBV19; j_call: TRBJ2-2; d_call: TRBD2
cdr3_aa: CASSLPGKGGYTF; cdr3_nt: TGTGCCAGCAGCTTACCGGGAAAGGGTGGCTACACCTTC; clone_size: .; v_call: TRBV7-2; j_call: TRBJ1-2; d_call: .
cdr3_aa: CASSVGAEQYF; cdr3_nt: TGTGCCAGCAGCGTAGGGGCCGAGCAGTACTTC; clone_size: many; v_call: TRBV9; j_call: TRBJ2-7; d_call: .
cdr3_aa: CASSYSKFPQREGLRETQYF; cdr3_nt: TGTGCCAGCAGTTACTCGAAGTTCCCCCAGCGGGAGGGCCTGAGGGAGACCCAGTACTTC; clone_size: .; v_call: TRBV6-5; j_call: TRBJ2-5; d_call: TRBD2
cdr3_aa: CASRIRGENYGYTF; cdr3_nt: TGTGCCAGCAGAATCAGGGGGGAGAACTATGGCTACACCTTC; clone_size: .; v_call: TRBV3-1; j_call: TRBJ1-2; d_call: TRBD1
cdr3_aa: CASSESPSGRTDNEQFF; cdr3_nt: TGTGCCAGCAGTGAATCCCCTAGCGGGAGGACCGACAATGAGCAGTTCTTC; clone_size: many; v_call: TRBV2; j_call: TRBJ2-1; d_call: TRBD2
cdr3_aa: CASSPFSVGGTYNEQFF; cdr3_nt: TGTGCCAGCTCACCATTTTCGGTCGGGGGGACCTACAATGAGCAGTTCTTC; clone_size: few; v_call: TRBV18; j_call: TRBJ2-1; d_call: TRBD2
cdr3_aa: CASSARRVREVGNSGANVLTF; cdr3_nt: TGTGCCAGCAGCGCCCGTAGGGTAAGAGAGGTCGGTAACTCTGGGGCCAACGTCCTGACTTTC; clone_size: few; v_call: TRBV9; j_call: TRBJ2-6; d_call: .
cdr3_aa: CASSLSLDSEAFF; cdr3_nt: TGTGCCAGCAGCTTAAGTTTGGACAGTGAAGCTTTCTTT; clone_size: many; v_call: TRBV7-9; j_call: TRBJ1-1; d_call: .
cdr3_aa: CASSVPLYNEQFF; cdr3_nt: TGTGCCAGCAGCGTACCCCTTTACAATGAGCAGTTCTTC; clone_size: .; v_call: TRBV2; j_call: TRBJ2-1; d_call: .
cdr3_aa: CASSAPGQTYEQYF; cdr3_nt: TGTGCCAGCAGTGCCCCGGGACAAACCTACGAGCAGTACTTC; clone_size: few; v_call: TRBV6-1; j_call: TRBJ2-7; d_call: .
cdr3_aa: CASSRAGLAEHTDTQYF; cdr3_nt: TGCGCCAGCAGCCGAGCCGGACTAGCGGAACACACAGATACGCAGTATTTT; clone_size: many; v_call: TRBV4-1; j_call: TRBJ2-3; d_call: TRBD2
cdr3_aa: CASSQQLNSPLHF; cdr3_nt: TGTGCCAGCAGCCAACAGCTGAATTCACCCCTCCACTTT; clone_size: many; v_call: TRBV3-1; j_call: TRBJ1-6; d_call: .
cdr3_aa: CASSSLFRGTDTQYF; cdr3_nt: TGTGCCAGCAGTTCCCTCTTTAGAGGGACAGATACGCAGTATTTT; clone_size: many; v_call: TRBV28; j_call: TRBJ2-3; d_call: .
cdr3_aa: CASSSYRRREQFF; cdr3_nt: TGTGCCAGCAGCTCTTACAGGCGGCGTGAGCAGTTCTTC; clone_size: .; v_call: TRBV11-3; j_call: TRBJ2-1; d_call: .
cdr3_aa: CASSAEGGDYNEQFF; cdr3_nt: TGCGCCAGCAGCGCGGAAGGGGGCGACTACAATGAGCAGTTCTTC; clone_size: many; v_call: TRBV5-1; j_call: TRBJ2-1; d_call: TRBD1